The T cell receptor (beta chain) under discussion was sequenced for a study of cytomegalovirus exposure and HLA in healthy donors. The donors were members of the validation cohort, which comprised roughly 130 subjects and was separate from the first cohort of about 700 subjects. Some clones are missing from TCRdb's copy, which holds only in-frame ones; the method was immunoSEQ multiplex PCR. In the table there are about 330,000 clones, about nine tenths of which are singletons. The CDR3 extends over 12 amino acids. Germline assignment: CDR1 SGHRS and CDR2 YFSETQ. In regard to this clone: The junction departs from the called germline gene at one end, perhaps through a read error.

Sequencing was done on a sample of PBMCs. The chain combines TRBV5-1 with TRBJ2-7, with 7 bases identical to TRBD2. The receptor's source is a young woman in good health and CMV-seronegative. The CDR3 bases are TGCGCCAGCAGCTCGGACGGGGGGACGGCGTCCTTC. Protein sequence: CASSSDGGTASF.